These 13 T cell receptor beta chains were all obtained from the same sample, sequenced in a study of blood T cell repertoires in COVID-19. The protocol was immunoSEQ multiplex PCR, while the TCRdb copy is restricted to in-frame clones and leaves out a portion. This table has some 320,000 clones, 70% to 90% appearing once. Sequences were obtained from peripheral blood. These receptors all come from a woman aged 50 to 65 who had recovered from COVID-19.

This clone came up a few times. This rearrangement joins TRBV5-5 to TRBJ1-2, with D tentatively TRBD1 (6 bases). CDR1 SGHKS and CDR2 YYEKEE come from the germline V gene (reference sequence). The V end lost 3 bases, the J end lost 8 bases, and 20 bases lay between the germline ends. The CDR3 runs 15 residues. The CDR3 here is CASSSTTAGVDGYTF. In DNA form, the CDR3 reads TGTGCCAGCAGCTCGACGACCGCAGGGGTAGACGGCTACACCTTC.

The J gene is TRBJ2-7, the V gene TRBV3-1 (or the pseudogene TRBV3-2); TRBD1 matches at 10 bases. The V gene's germline CDR1 is LGHDT and CDR2 YNNKEL (reference sequence). The V segment lost 4 bases and the J segment 8 bases; nucleotides outside the gene matches: 8. The CDR3 has 14 amino acids. This CDR3 reads CASSPKDRGGQQYF. In DNA form, the CDR3 reads TGTGCCAGCAGCCCGAAGGACAGGGGGGGTCAGCAGTACTTC.

The V call is TRBV5-1, the J call TRBJ2-7; D remains unclear. V shed 0 bases and J shed 0 bases, with 7 bases lying between them. Germline assignment: CDR1 SGHRS and CDR2 YFSETQ. The CDR3 runs to 14 residues. The CDR3 DNA follows: TGCGCCAGCAGCTTGGCCGTCAGCTCCTACGAGCAGTACTTC. Its translation is CASSLAVSSYEQYF. Full variable domain (remainder filled in from reference TRBV5-1 and TRBJ2-7): KAGVTQTPRYLIKTRGQQVTLSCSPISGHRSVSWYQQTPGQGLQFLFEYFSETQRNKGNFPGRFSGRQFSNSRSEMNVSTLELGDSALYLCASSLAVSSYEQYFGPGTRLTVT.

The chain carries TRBV7-3 and TRBJ2-1; D is ambiguous. Germline CDR1 SGHTA, CDR2 FQGTGA. Trimming removed 4 bases at V and 5 bases at J, with 9 bases between. The CDR3 spans 13 residues. CDR3 sequence: CASSSPRDNEQFF. The CDR3 bases are TGTGCCAGCAGCTCCCCTCGGGACAATGAGCAGTTCTTC.

This chain connects TRBV6-5 to TRBJ2-7, with D maybe TRBD1 (6 bases). The V gene lost 0 bases and the J gene lost 0 bases, with 12 bases spanning the gap. Germline values: CDR1 MNHEY, CDR2 SVGAGI. The CDR3 has 16 amino acids. CDR3: CASSYSSRGSSYEQYF. In DNA, the CDR3 is TGTGCCAGCAGTTACTCGTCAAGGGGGAGCTCCTACGAGCAGTACTTC.

This chain uses TRBV6-1 with TRBJ1-1; TRBD1 matches 7 bases. This CDR3 contains 15 residues. Trimming took 3 bases from V and 1 from J; bases not matched to a gene: 5. Germline V gene lookup returns CDR1 MNHNS and CDR2 SASEGT. Written as DNA, the CDR3 is TGTGCCAGCAGTGACCCCGGGACAGCGAACACTGAAGCTTTCTTT. Its translation: CASSDPGTANTEAFF.

V is TRBV28 and J is TRBJ2-2, with D maybe TRBD1 (6 bases). Trimming removed 11 bases from V and 2 bases from J, with 12 bases in between. Germline lookup yields CDR1 MDHEN and CDR2 SYDVKM. The CDR3 is 13 residues long. CDR3 coding DNA: TGTGCCGTGACAGGAATAAACACCGGGGAGCTGTTTTTT. Its protein product is CAVTGINTGELFF.

The rearrangement links TRBV6-5 to TRBJ2-2, with D possibly TRBD2 on 5 matching bases. Germline lookup yields CDR1 MNHEY and CDR2 SVGAGI. The CDR3 covers 14 residues. Trimming removed 6 bases at V and 6 bases at J, with 14 bases between. In nucleotides, the CDR3 is TGTGCCAGCAGACCCGAACTAGTTTCCGGGGAGCTGTTTTTT. It is translated as CASRPELVSGELFF.

The chain employs TRBV15 and TRBJ1-5; D uncertain. This CDR3 has 12 residues. Trimming removed 4 bases from V and 6 bases from J, with 7 bases in between. The germline CDR1 and CDR2 sequences are LNHNV and YYDKDF (reference sequence). The CDR3 DNA reads as TGTGCCACCAGCACGGGAATTCAGCCCCAGCATTTT. It specifies CATSTGIQPQHF.

This clone appeared once. The CDR3 is CASSYSWRGFPYEQYF. CDR3 bases: TGTGCCAGCAGTTACTCGTGGCGGGGGTTTCCCTACGAGCAGTACTTC. This chain uses TRBV6-2 or TRBV6-3 with TRBJ2-7; 7 bases fit TRBD2. The germline CDR1 and CDR2 sequences are MNHEY and SVGEGT. With 0 bases clipped from V and 2 bases from J, the junction kept 7 bases outside the gene matches. The CDR3 covers 16 residues.

This rearrangement joins TRBV19 to TRBJ1-1; unclear D gene. The CDR3 has 13 residues. Per the germline V gene, CDR1 is LNHDA and CDR2 is SQIVND (reference sequence). V was trimmed by 0 bases and J by 4 bases, leaving 6 bases between them. The CDR3 protein is CASSIDIGTEAFF. DNA of the CDR3: TGTGCCAGTAGTATAGATATCGGCACTGAAGCTTTCTTT.

The rearrangement joins TRBV27 to TRBJ1-1, with D possibly being TRBD1 (5 bases). The CDR3 has 14 amino acids. Per germline, CDR1 MNHEY and CDR2 SMNVEV (reference sequence). Trimming left V 4 bases short and J 1 base short, with 10 bases between. The CDR3 region has the DNA TGTGCCAGCAGTTCGGCAGGGTGGAACACTGAAGCTTTCTTT. This codes for CASSSAGWNTEAFF.

The chain joins TRBV2 to TRBJ2-3; D is perhaps TRBD1 (8 bases). Deletions cut 0 bases from V and 6 bases from J, with 16 bases between. The CDR3 is 16 amino acids. From germline, CDR1 is SNHLY and CDR2 FYNNEI. CDR3 nucleotide sequence: TGTGCCAGCAGTGAAGCGCTTCGGGGGGACAGGGATACGCAGTATTTT. The encoded protein is CASSEALRGDRDTQYF.